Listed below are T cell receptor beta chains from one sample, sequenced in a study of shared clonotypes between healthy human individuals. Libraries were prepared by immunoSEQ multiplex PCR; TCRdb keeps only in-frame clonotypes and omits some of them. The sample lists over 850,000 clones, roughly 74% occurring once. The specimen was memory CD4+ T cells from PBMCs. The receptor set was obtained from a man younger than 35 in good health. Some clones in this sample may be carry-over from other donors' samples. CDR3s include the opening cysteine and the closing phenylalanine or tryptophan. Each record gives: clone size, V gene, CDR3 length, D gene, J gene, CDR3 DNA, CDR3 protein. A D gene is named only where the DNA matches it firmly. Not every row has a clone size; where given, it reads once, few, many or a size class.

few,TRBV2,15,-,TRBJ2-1,TGTGCCAGCAGTGAGTCGGGCAGCTACAACAATGAGCAGTTCTTC,CASSESGSYNNEQFF
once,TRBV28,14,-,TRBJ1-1,TGTGCCAGCAGTGAAACTGGGAGGGTACCTGAAGCTTTCTTT,CASSETGRVPEAFF
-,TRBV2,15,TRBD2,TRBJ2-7,TGTGCCAGCAGTGATCCGGCGGGAGGAACGGATGAGCAGTACTTC,CASSDPAGGTDEQYF
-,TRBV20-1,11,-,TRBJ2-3,TGCAGTGCTAAGCCTACAGATACGCAGTATTTT,CSAKPTDTQYF
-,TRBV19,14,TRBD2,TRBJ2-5,TGTGCCAGCAAATCTAGCGGGAATAAAGAGACCCAGTACTTC,CASKSSGNKETQYF
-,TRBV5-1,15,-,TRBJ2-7,TGCGCCAGCAGCTGGTTGGGGGGAAGCTCCTACGAGCAGTACTTC,CASSWLGGSSYEQYF
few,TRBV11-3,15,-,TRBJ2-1,TGTGCCAGCAGCCCATGGGACGGGAACTACAATGAGCAGTTCTTC,CASSPWDGNYNEQFF
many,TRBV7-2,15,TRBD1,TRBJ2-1,TGTGCCAGCAGCTTCCCTGACAGGGGGCTCATCGAGCAGTTCTTC,CASSFPDRGLIEQFF
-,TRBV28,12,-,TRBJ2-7,TGTGCCAGCAGTCCCCGAATCTACGAGCAGTACTTC,CASSPRIYEQYF
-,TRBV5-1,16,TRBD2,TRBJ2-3,TGCGCCAGCAGCTCTCTAAGCGGGAGGGGCACAGATACGCAGTATTTT,CASSSLSGRGTDTQYF
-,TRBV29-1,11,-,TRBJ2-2,TGCAGCGTTGGGTACGCCGGGGAGCTGTTTTTT,CSVGYAGELFF
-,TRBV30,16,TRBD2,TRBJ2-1,TGTGCCCGAACCCCCCCCGGCGGGAGGGCGGGTGGTGAGCAGTTCTTC,CARTPPGGRAGGEQFF
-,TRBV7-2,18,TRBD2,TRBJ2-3,TGTGCCAGCAGCTTAGGAGGGGGGACTAGCGGGAGGTTAGATACGCAGTATTTT,CASSLGGGTSGRLDTQYF
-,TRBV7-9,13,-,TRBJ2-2,TGTGCCAGCAGCTTAGTTTTGGCTGGGGAGCTGTTTTTT,CASSLVLAGELFF
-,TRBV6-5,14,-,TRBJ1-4,TGTGCCAGCAGTAGGGGGGCCTCAAATGAAAAACTGTTTTTT,CASSRGASNEKLFF
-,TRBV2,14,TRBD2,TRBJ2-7,TGTGCCAGCAAGGGGGGACTAGCGTTCAACGAGCAGTACTTC,CASKGGLAFNEQYF
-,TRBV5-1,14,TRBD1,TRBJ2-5,TGCGCCAGCAGCCCCGGGACAGGGTCAGAGACCCAGTACTTC,CASSPGTGSETQYF
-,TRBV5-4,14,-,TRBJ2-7,TGTGCCAGCAGCCCCCAAACAGGGACCTACGAGCAGTACTTC,CASSPQTGTYEQYF
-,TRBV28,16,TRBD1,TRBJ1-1,TGTGCCAGCATCGCGGTCCCGGGACAGGGGACGGTTGAAGCTTTCTTT,CASIAVPGQGTVEAFF
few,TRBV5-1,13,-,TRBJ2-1,TGCGCCAGCAGCAGCGGTTACTACAATGAGCAGTTCTTC,CASSSGYYNEQFF
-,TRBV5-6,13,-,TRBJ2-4,TGTGCCAGCAGCTTTGCCGGGGTAGGGATTCAGTACTTC,CASSFAGVGIQYF
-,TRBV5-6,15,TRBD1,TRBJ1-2,TGTGCCAGCAGCTTGGAGACAGGGCGAAGCTATGGCTACACCTTC,CASSLETGRSYGYTF
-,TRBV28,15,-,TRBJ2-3,TGTGCCAGCAGTGCCAATAGCAGGGGTGCAGATACGCAGTATTTT,CASSANSRGADTQYF
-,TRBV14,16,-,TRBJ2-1,TGTGCCAGCAGCCAAGTCGCCGGGACGAACTACAATGAGCAGTTCTTC,CASSQVAGTNYNEQFF
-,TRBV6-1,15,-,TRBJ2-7,TGTGCCAGCAGAGGCGGGACTCGGCTCTCCTACGAGCAGTACTTC,CASRGGTRLSYEQYF
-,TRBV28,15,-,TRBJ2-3,TGTGCCAGCAGTTTTGGGGCTCCTAGCACAGATACGCAGTATTTT,CASSFGAPSTDTQYF
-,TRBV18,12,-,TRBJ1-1,TGTGCCAGCTCACTTAGGGGGATTGAAGCTTTCTTT,CASSLRGIEAFF
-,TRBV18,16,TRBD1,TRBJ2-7,TGTGCCAGCTCACCAGGCCGACAGGGGAGCTCCTACGAGCAGTACTTC,CASSPGRQGSSYEQYF
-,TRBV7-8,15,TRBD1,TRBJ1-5,TGTGCCAGCAGCAATACTGACAGGGAAAATCAGCCCCAGCATTTT,CASSNTDRENQPQHF
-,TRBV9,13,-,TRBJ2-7,TGTGCCAGCAGCGTAGACGGGGGAGGTGAGCAGTACTTC,CASSVDGGGEQYF
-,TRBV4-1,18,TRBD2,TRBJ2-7,TGCGCCAGCAGCCACAGAATAGGAGGGAGGGCCTGGGTCTACGAGCAGTACTTC,CASSHRIGGRAWVYEQYF
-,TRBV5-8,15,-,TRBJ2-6,TGTGCCAGCAGCTGGGGGTTTACTGGGGCCAACGTCCTGACTTTC,CASSWGFTGANVLTF
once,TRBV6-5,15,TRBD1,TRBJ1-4,TGTGCCAGCAGTTCTCGACAGGGGTGGAATGAAAAACTGTTTTTT,CASSSRQGWNEKLFF
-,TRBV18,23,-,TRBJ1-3,TGTGCCAGCTCACCTTTTTCCGTCCCCCCCGGCCGAAAACAGGATCGGTTTGGAAACACCATATATTTT,CASSPFSVPPGRKQDRFGNTIYF
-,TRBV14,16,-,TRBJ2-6,TGTGCCAGCAGCCAAGATTGGCGATCCGGGGCCAACGTCCTGACTTTC,CASSQDWRSGANVLTF
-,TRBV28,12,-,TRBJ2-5,TGTGCCAGCAGTTTATCCCGAAAGACCCAGTACTTC,CASSLSRKTQYF
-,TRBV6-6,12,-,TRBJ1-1,TGTGCCAGCAGTTACTCCGCAAGTGAAGCTTTCTTT,CASSYSASEAFF
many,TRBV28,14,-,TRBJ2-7,TGTGCCAGCAGTTTATTGGCTAGCGAGTACGAGCAGTACTTC,CASSLLASEYEQYF
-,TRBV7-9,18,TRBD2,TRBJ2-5,TGTGCCAGCAGCTTGGGACTAGCGGGAGGGCCGCGACAAGAGACCCAGTACTTC,CASSLGLAGGPRQETQYF
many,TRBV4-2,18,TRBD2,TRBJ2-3,TGTGCCAGCAGCCAAGAAGCCGGGACTAGCGGGAGCACAGATACGCAGTATTTT,CASSQEAGTSGSTDTQYF
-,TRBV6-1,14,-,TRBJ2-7,TGTGCCAGCTCCTGGCGACGGTACTCCTACGAGCAGTACTTC,CASSWRRYSYEQYF
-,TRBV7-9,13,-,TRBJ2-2,TGTGCCAGCAGCTTAGCGCAAACCGGGGAGCTGTTTTTT,CASSLAQTGELFF
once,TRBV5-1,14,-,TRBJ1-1,TGCGCCAGCGGCGTAGGGGCAGGAGGAACTGAAGCTTTCTTT,CASGVGAGGTEAFF
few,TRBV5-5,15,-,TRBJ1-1,TGTGCCAGCAGCTTGCAGCCGGGACTGCGGACTGAAGCTTTCTTT,CASSLQPGLRTEAFF
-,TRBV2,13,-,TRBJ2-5,TGTGCCAGCAGTATGGGAGGGGGAGAGACCCAGTACTTC,CASSMGGGETQYF
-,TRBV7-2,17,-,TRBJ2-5,TGTGCCAGCAGCCCCCGGGGTTCGTTGTGGACCCAAGAGACCCAGTACTTC,CASSPRGSLWTQETQYF
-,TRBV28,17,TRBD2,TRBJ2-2,TGTGCCAGCAGTTCCCCTCAGAGCGGGAGTGGGACCGGGGAGCTGTTTTTT,CASSSPQSGSGTGELFF
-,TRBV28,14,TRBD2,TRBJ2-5,TGTGCCAGCACGACTAGCGGGTACCAAGAGACCCAGTACTTC,CASTTSGYQETQYF
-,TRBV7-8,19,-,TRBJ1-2,TGTGCCAGCAGCTGGGTGGGAGAGGGGGGCCCTCTACTGTACTATGGCTACACCTTC,CASSWVGEGGPLLYYGYTF
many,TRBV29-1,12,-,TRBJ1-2,TGCAGAGTGGCCGACAGCCGATATGGCTACACCTTC,CRVADSRYGYTF
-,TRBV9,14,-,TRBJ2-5,TGTGCCAGCAGCGCGGGGGAAGGGAAAGAGACCCAGTACTTC,CASSAGEGKETQYF
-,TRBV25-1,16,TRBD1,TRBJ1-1,TGTGCCAGCAGTGGGACAGGGCAGGAGAAGAACACTGAAGCTTTCTTT,CASSGTGQEKNTEAFF
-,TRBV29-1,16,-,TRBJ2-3,TGCAGCGTTTCGGGTGGGATACGCTGGAGCACAGATACGCAGTATTTT,CSVSGGIRWSTDTQYF
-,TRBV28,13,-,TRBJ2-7,TGTGCCAGCAGTTTGAGGCAAAAGTACGAGCAGTACTTC,CASSLRQKYEQYF
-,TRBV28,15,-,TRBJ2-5,TGTGCCAGCAGTACCCAGGGGTCGGGTAGGGAGACCCAGTACTTC,CASSTQGSGRETQYF